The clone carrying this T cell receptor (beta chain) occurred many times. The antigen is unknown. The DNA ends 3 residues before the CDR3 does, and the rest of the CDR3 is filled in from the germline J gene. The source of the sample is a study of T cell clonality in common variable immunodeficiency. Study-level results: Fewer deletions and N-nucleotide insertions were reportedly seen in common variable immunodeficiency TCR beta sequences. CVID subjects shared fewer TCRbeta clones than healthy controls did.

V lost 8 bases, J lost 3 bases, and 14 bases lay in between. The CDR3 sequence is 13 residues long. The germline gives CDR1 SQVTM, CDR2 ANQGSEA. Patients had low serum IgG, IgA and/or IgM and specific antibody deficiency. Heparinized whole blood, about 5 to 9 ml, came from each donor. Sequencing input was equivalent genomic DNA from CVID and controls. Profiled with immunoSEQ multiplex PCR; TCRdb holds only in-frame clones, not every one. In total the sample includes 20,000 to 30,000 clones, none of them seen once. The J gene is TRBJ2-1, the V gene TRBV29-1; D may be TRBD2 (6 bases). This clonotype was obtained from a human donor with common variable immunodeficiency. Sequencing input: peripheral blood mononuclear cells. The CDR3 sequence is CSFRDSHYNEQFF. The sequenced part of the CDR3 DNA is TGCAGCTTCCGGGACTCTCACTACAATGAG.